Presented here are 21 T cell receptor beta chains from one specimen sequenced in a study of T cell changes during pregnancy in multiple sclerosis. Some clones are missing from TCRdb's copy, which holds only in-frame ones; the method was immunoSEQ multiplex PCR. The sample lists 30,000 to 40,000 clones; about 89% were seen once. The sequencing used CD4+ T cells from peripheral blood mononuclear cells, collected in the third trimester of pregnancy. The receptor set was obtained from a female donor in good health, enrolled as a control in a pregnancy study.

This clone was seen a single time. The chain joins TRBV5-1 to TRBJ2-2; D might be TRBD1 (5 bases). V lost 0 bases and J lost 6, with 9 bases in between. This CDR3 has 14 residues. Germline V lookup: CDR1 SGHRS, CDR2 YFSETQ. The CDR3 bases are TGCGCCAGCAGCTTGGGCCAGGGTGCCGGGGAGCTGTTTTTT. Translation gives CASSLGQGAGELFF.

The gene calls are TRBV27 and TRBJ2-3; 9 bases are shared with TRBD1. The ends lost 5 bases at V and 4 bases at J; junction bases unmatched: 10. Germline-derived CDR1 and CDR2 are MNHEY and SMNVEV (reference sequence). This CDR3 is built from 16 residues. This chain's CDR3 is CASSRGQGDGADTQYF. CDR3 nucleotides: TGTGCCAGCAGTCGGGGACAGGGCGATGGCGCAGATACGCAGTATTTT.

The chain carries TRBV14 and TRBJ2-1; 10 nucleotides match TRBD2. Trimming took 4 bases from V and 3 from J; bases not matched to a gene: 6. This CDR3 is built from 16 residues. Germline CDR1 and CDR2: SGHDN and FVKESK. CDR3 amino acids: CASSLLAGADYNEQFF. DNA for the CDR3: TGTGCCAGCAGCCTCCTAGCGGGAGCCGACTACAATGAGCAGTTCTTC.

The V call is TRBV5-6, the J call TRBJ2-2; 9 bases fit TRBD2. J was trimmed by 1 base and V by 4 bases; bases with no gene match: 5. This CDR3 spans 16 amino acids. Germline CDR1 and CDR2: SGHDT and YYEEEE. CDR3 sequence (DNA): TGTGCCAGCAGCCCCCTGACTAGCGGGAACACCGGGGAGCTGTTTTTT. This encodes CASSPLTSGNTGELFF.

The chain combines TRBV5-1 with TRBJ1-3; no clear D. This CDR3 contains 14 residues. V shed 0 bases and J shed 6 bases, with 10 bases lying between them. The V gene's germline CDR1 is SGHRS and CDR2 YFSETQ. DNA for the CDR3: TGCGCCAGCAGCTTGGCGGGTGGTTCAAACACCATATATTTT. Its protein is CASSLAGGSNTIYF.

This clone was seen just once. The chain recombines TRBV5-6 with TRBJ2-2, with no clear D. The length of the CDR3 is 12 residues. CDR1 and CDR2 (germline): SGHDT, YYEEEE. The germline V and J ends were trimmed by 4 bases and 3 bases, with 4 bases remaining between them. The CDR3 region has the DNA TGTGCCAGCAGCCTACACACCGGGGAGCTGTTTTTT. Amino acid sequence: CASSLHTGELFF.

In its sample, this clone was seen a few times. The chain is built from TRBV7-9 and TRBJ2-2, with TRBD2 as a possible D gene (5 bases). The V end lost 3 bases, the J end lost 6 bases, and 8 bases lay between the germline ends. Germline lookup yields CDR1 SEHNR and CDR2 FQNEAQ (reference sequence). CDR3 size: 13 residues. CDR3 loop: CASSLGVPGELFF. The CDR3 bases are TGTGCCAGCAGCTTGGGAGTACCCGGGGAGCTGTTTTTT.

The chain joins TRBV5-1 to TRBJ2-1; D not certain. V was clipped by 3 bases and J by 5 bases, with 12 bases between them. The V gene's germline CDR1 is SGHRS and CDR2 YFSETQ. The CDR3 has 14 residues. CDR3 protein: CASSSAVENNEQFF. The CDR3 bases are TGCGCCAGCAGCTCCGCAGTGGAGAACAATGAGCAGTTCTTC.

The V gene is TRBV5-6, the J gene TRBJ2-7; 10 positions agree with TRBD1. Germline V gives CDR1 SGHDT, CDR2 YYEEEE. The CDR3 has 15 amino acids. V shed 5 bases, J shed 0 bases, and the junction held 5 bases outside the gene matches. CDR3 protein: CASRSDRGSSYEQYF. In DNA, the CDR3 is TGTGCCAGCAGATCGGACAGGGGGAGCTCCTACGAGCAGTACTTC.

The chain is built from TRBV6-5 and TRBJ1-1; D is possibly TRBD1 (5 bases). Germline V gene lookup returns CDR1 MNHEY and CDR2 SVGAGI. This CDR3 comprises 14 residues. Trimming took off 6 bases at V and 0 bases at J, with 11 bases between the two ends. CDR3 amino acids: CASSRGTLNTEAFF. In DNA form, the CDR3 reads TGTGCCAGCAGCCGCGGGACGCTGAACACTGAAGCTTTCTTT.

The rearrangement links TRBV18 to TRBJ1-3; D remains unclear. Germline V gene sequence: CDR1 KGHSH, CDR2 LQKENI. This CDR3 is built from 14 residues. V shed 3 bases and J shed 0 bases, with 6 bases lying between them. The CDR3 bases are TGTGCCAGCTCACCGGCCAGCTCTGGAAACACCATATATTTT. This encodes CASSPASSGNTIYF.

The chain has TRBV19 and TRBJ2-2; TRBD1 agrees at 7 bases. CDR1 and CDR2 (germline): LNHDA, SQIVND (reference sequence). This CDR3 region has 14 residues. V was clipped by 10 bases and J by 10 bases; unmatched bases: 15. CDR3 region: CATQDRLVWPELFF. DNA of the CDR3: TGTGCCACCCAGGACAGGCTAGTCTGGCCGGAGCTGTTTTTT.

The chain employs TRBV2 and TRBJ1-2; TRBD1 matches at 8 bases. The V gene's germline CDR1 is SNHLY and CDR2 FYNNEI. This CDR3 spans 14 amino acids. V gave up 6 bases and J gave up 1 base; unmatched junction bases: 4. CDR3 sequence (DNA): TGTGCCAGCAGGGTGGACAGGGTTAACTATGGCTACACCTTC. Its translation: CASRVDRVNYGYTF.

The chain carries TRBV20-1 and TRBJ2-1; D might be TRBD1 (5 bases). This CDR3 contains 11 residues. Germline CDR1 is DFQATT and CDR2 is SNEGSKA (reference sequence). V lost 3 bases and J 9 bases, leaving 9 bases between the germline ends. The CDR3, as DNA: TGCAGTGCTAGGAGCGACAGTGAGCAGTTCTTC. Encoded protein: CSARSDSEQFF.

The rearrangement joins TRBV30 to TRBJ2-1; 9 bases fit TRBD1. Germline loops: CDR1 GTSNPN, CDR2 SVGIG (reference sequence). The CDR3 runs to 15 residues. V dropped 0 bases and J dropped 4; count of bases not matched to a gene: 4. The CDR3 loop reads CAWSVAGQGYNEQFF. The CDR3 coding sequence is TGTGCCTGGAGTGTAGCGGGACAGGGTTACAATGAGCAGTTCTTC.

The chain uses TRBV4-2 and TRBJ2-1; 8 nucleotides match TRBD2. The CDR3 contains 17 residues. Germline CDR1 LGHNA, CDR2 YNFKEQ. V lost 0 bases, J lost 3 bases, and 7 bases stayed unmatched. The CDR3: CASSQDGDSGVYNEQFF. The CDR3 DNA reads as TGTGCCAGCAGCCAAGATGGGGATAGCGGGGTCTACAATGAGCAGTTCTTC.

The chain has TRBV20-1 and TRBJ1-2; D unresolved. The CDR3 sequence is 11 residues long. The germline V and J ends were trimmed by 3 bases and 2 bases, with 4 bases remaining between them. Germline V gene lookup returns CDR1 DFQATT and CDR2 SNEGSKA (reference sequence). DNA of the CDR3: TGCAGTGCTAGGGAGAACTATGGCTACACCTTC. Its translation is CSARENYGYTF.

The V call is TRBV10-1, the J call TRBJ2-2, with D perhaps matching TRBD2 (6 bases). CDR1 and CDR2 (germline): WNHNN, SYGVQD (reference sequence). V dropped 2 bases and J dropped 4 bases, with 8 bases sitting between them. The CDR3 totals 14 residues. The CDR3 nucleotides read TGCGCCAGCAGTGAGGGGGGAGGCACCGGGGAGCTGTTTTTT. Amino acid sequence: CASSEGGGTGELFF.

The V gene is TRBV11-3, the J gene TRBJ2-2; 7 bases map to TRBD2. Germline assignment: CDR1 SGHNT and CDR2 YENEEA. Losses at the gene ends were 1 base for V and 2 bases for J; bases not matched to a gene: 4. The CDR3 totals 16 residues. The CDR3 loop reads CASSLGASGNTGELFF. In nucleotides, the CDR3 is TGTGCCAGCAGCTTAGGGGCTAGCGGAAACACCGGGGAGCTGTTTTTT.

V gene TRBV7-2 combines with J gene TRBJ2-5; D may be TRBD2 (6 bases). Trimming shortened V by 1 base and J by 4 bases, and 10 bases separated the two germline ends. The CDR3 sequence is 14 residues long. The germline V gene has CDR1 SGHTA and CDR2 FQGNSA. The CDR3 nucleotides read TGTGCCAGCAGCTTAGGGTCCGGGAGAGAGACCCAGTACTTC. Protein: CASSLGSGRETQYF. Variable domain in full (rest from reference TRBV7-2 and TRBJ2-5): GAGVSQSPSNKVTEKGKDVELRCDPISGHTALYWYRQSLGQGLEFLIYFQGNSAPDKSGLPSDRFSAERTGGSVSTLTIQRTQQEDSAVYLCASSLGSGRETQYFGPGTRLLVL.

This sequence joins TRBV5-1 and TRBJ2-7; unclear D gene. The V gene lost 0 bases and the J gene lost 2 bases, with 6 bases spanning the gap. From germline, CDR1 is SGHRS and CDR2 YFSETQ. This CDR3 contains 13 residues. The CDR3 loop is CASSLGLTYEQYF. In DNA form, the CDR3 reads TGCGCCAGCAGCTTGGGACTTACCTACGAGCAGTACTTC.